What follows are 7 T cell receptor beta chains derived from one specimen sequenced in a study of shared clonotypes between healthy human individuals. Terminally differentiated effector memory CD45RA+ cells were excluded from the naive CD8 cells, which were CD45RO-negative and positively selected for CCR7. Sequencing used immunoSEQ multiplex PCR; TCRdb keeps in-frame clones, though not all of them. Of roughly 2 million clones in the sample, about 95% are singletons; the top ten hold roughly 1%. The sample consisted of naive CD8+ T cells sorted from blood. These TCRs come from a man aged 18 to 29 in good health.

This chain joins TRBV28 and TRBJ2-7; D is uncertain. The CDR3 is made up of 15 amino acids. Looked up from germline, CDR1 is MDHEN and CDR2 is SYDVKM. V was trimmed by 6 bases and J by 7 bases, leaving 22 bases between them. CDR3 in DNA: TGTGCCAGCAGACCGATATCTCCCATCTTAGGAGAGCAGTACTTC. Translation gives CASRPISPILGEQYF.

This chain joins TRBV13 and TRBJ2-1, with a possible D match to TRBD2 (6 bases). The CDR3 has 15 residues. CDR1 is PRHDT and CDR2 is FYEKMQ in the germline V gene (reference sequence). V was shortened by 6 bases and J by 6 bases, with 18 bases between the two germline ends. CDR3 DNA sequence: TGTGCCAGCAGTCACGTCGGGACTCCTAGCAATGAGCAGTTCTTC. Encoded protein: CASSHVGTPSNEQFF.

The J gene is TRBJ2-5, the V gene TRBV29-1; 9 nucleotides align to TRBD2. Germline V CDR1 and CDR2: SQVTM, ANQGSEA. Trimming took 6 bases from V and 2 from J; bases not matched to a gene: 7. CDR3 length equals 14 residues. The CDR3 coding sequence is TGCAGCGTCGTTAGACTAGCGGAACAAGAGACCCAGTACTTC. As protein: CSVVRLAEQETQYF.

Details on this clone: The identical CDR3 is also encoded by other nucleotide sequences in the sample. The chain links TRBV7-9 to TRBJ2-7; the D is unclear. This CDR3 spans 12 amino acids. Germline V gene sequence: CDR1 SEHNR, CDR2 FQNEAQ (reference sequence). With 5 bases removed from V and 7 bases from J, the gap between germline ends came to 12 bases. This CDR3 is CASSLVSGEQYF. In DNA form, the CDR3 reads TGTGCCAGCAGCCTAGTCTCTGGAGAGCAGTACTTC. Using reference TRBV7-9 and TRBJ2-7 for the parts outside the CDR3, the full variable domain is DTGVSQNPRHKITKRGQNVTFRCDPISEHNRLYWYRQTLGQGPEFLTYFQNEAQLEKSRLLSDRFSAERPKGSFSTLEIQRTEQGDSAMYLCASSLVSGEQYFGPGTRLTVT.

The V call is TRBV18, the J call TRBJ2-7, with unresolved D. The CDR3 has 16 amino acids. Trimming removed 0 bases from V and 0 bases from J, with 12 bases in between. Germline CDR1 and CDR2: KGHSH and LQKENI. As DNA, the CDR3 is TGTGCCAGCTCACCACCCTGGGCCGGTCGCTCCTACGAGCAGTACTTC. It yields the protein CASSPPWAGRSYEQYF.

The rearrangement uses TRBV27 and TRBJ2-3; TRBD1 aligns across 10 bases. The CDR3 runs 17 residues. V trimming: 2 bases; J trimming: 4 bases; junction bases outside the gene matches: 9. Germline loops: CDR1 MNHEY, CDR2 SMNVEV (reference sequence). As DNA, the CDR3 is TGTGCCAGCAGTTTACCTTTTGGGACAGGGGACCCAGATACGCAGTATTTT. This codes for CASSLPFGTGDPDTQYF.

Only a few counts were recorded for this clone. Within the sample, other DNA sequences also encode this same CDR3. The V and J genes are TRBV30 and TRBJ2-1; D uncertain. In germline, CDR1 is GTSNPN, CDR2 SVGIG (reference sequence). This CDR3 is built from 13 residues. Trimming shortened V by 0 bases and J by 10 bases, and 13 bases separated the two germline ends. CDR3 amino acids: CAWSVDRVGEQFF. DNA for the CDR3: TGTGCCTGGAGTGTAGATCGGGTCGGGGAGCAGTTCTTC.